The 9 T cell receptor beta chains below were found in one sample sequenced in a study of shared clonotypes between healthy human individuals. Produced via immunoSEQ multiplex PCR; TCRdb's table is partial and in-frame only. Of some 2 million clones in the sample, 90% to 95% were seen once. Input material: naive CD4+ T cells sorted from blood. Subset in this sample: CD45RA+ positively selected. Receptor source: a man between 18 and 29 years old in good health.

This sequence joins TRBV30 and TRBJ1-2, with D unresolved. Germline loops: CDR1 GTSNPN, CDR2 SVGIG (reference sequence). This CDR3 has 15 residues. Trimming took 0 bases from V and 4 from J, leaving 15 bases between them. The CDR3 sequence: CAWSVRTSSGYGYTF. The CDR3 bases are TGTGCCTGGAGTGTACGTACCTCTAGTGGCTATGGCTACACCTTC.

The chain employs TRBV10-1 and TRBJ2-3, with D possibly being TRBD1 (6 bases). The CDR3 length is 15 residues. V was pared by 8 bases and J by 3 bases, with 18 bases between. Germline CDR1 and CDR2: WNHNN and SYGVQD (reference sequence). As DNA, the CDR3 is TGCGCCAGCTCTCGACAGGCCTACGGGACAGATACGCAGTATTTT. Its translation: CASSRQAYGTDTQYF.

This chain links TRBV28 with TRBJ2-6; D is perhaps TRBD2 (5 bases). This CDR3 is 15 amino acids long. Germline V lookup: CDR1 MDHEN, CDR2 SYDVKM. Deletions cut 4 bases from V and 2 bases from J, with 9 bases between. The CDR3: CASSSIGTGANVLTF. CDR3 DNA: TGTGCCAGCAGTTCTATCGGGACTGGGGCCAACGTCCTGACTTTC.

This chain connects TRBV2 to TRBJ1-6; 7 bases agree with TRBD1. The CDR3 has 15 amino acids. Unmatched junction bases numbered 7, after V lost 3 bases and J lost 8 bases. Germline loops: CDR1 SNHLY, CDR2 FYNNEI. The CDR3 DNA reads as TGTGCCAGCAGTGAGATCGGGACAGCCGATTCACCCCTCCACTTT. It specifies CASSEIGTADSPLHF.

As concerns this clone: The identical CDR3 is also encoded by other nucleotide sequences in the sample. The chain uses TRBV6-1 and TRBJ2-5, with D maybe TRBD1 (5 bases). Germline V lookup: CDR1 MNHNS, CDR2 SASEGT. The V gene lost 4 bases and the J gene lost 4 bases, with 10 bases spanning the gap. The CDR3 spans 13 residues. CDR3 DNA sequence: TGTGCCAGCAGTGGTCAGGGTGTAGAGACCCAGTACTTC. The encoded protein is CASSGQGVETQYF.

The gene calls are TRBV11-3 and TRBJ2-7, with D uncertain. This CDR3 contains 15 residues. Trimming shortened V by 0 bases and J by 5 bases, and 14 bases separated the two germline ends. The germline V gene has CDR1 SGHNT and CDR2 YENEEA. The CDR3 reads CASSLERSPLHEQYF. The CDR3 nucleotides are TGTGCCAGCAGCTTAGAGCGCAGCCCCCTCCACGAGCAGTACTTC.

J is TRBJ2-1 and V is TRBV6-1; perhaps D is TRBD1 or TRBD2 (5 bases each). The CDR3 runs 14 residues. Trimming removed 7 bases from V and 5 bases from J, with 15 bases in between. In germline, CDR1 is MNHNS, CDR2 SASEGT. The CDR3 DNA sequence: TGTGCCAGCATCGTGCTTACGGGACACAATGAGCAGTTCTTC. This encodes CASIVLTGHNEQFF.

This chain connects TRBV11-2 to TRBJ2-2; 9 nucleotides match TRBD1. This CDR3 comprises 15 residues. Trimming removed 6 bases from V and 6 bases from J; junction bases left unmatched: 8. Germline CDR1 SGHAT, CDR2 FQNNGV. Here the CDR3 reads CASSPGTGIPGELFF. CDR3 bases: TGTGCCAGCAGTCCCGGGACAGGGATCCCCGGGGAGCTGTTTTTT.

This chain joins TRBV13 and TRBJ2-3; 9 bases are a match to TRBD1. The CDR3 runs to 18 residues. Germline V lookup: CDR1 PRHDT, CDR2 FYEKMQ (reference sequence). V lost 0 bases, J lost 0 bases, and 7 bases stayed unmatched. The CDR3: CASSLGDAGTGSTDTQYF. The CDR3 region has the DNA TGTGCCAGCAGCTTAGGGGACGCCGGGACAGGGAGCACAGATACGCAGTATTTT.